The entry below describes one TCR beta chain. Participants were aged 18 to 89 years from approximately 24 US areas. Cohorts were determined from participant-reported clinical history. The V end lost 2 bases, the J end lost 0 bases, and 6 bases lay between the germline ends. Germline V gene sequence: CDR1 SGHRS, CDR2 YFSETQ. This CDR3 region has 15 residues. The sample is drawn from a study of blood T cell repertoires in COVID-19. Measured with immunoSEQ multiplex PCR; TCRdb has only the in-frame clones, and not every one. The data hold 200,000 to 250,000 clones, with around 81% observed a single time. Sequenced sample: PBMCs or T cells enriched from blood (not recorded which). The origin of this receptor is a woman aged 45 to 65 with acute COVID-19. The chain links TRBV5-1 to TRBJ2-6; D gene unclear. The CDR3 here is CASSLQSSGANVLTF. The CDR3 coding sequence is TGCGCCAGCAGCTTACAGAGCTCTGGGGCCAACGTCCTGACTTTC.